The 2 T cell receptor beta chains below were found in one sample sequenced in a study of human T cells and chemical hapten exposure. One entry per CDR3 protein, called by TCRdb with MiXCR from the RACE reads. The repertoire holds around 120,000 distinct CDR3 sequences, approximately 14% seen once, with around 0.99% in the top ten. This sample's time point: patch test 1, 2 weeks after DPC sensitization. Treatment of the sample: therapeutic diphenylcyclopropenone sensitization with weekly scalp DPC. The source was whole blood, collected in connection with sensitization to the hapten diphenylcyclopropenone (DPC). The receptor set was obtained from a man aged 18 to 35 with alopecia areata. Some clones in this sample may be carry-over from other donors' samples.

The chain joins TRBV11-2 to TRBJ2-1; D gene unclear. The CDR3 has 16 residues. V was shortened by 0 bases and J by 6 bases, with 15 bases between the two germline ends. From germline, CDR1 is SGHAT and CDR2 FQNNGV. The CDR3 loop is CASSLDHPATANEQFF. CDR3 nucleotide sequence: TGTGCCAGCAGCTTAGATCACCCTGCTACTGCCAATGAGCAGTTCTTC.

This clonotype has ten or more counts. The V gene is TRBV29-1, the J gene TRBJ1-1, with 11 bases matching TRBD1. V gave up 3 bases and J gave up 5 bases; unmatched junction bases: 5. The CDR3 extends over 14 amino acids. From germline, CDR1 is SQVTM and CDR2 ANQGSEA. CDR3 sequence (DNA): TGCAGCGTTGAGGCCGGGACAGGGGGAACTGAAGCTTTCTTT. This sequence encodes CSVEAGTGGTEAFF.